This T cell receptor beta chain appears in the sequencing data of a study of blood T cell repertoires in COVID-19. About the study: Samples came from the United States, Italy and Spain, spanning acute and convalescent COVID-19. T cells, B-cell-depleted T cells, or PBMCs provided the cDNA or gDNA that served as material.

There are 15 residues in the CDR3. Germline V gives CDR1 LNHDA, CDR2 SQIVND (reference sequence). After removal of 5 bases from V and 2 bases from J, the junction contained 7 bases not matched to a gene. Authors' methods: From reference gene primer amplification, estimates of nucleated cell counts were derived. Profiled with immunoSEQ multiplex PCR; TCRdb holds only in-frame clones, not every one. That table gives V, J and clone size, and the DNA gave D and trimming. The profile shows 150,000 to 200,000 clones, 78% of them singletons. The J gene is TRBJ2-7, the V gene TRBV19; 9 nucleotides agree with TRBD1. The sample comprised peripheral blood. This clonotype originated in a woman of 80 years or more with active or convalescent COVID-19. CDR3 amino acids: CASSFRQGGPYEQYF. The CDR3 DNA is TGTGCCAGTAGTTTCCGACAGGGGGGACCCTACGAGCAGTACTTC.